This T cell receptor beta chain was captured in a study of T cells in Graves' hyperthyroidism and ophthalmopathy. Study findings and constraints: Progression to ophthalmopathy was predicted a median of 6.5 months early.

V lost 0 bases to trimming and J lost 6 bases, with 14 bases between them. This CDR3 has 15 residues. Germline CDR1 reads WSHSY; CDR2 reads SAAADI. RNA transcripts were the template for amplifying TCR beta CDR3 regions. A first-round RT-PCR of the TCR CDR3 used the HTBI primer set. TCRdb fed the multiplex PCR reads into MiXCR, producing one record per CDR3 protein. The repertoire has about 500,000 distinct CDR3 sequences, roughly a sixth of them found once; the top ten carry around 17%. A remark on this clonotype: Its target is not known.

The cohort's ophthalmopathy patients, a group with duration under 3 months, had a Clinical Activity Score of at least 3 and a NOSPECS grade of at least 4. Lactation, pregnancy, other autoimmune disease or uncontrolled infection excluded patients. The V call is TRBV10-2, the J call TRBJ1-2; no firm D call. This clonotype was sampled from a woman younger than 35 with Graves' ophthalmopathy. The sequenced sample was blood. Here the CDR3 DNA reads TGCGCCAGCAGTGAGTCCCGGGCCCGTCCGGATGGCTACACCTTC. It yields the protein CASSESRARPDGYTF.